This T cell receptor beta chain comes out of a study of CD8+CD57+ T cells in acquired aplastic anemia. About the research overall: Mean yield of DNA from sorted CD4+ and CD8+ cells was 3.2 ug. Regarding the study as a whole: Patients shared twenty-nine CD8+ CDR3 sequences with controls. Between the patient and control groups, CD8+ Simpson's diversity did not differ significantly.

This clonotype was seen a handful of times. Its antigen is unidentified. CDR3 and TCR beta VDJ profiling relied on a genomic DNA template. TCRdb re-called the reads with MiXCR, one entry per CDR3 protein. The table records around 180,000 distinct CDR3 sequences, 64% of them present only once. Trimming removed 2 bases from V and 5 bases from J, with 14 bases in between. Looked up from germline, CDR1 is SGDLS and CDR2 is YYNGEE. The CDR3 is 15 residues long. This TCR came from a human donor with severe aplastic anemia or a healthy control (not recorded which). Sequenced sample: sorted CD4+, CD8+, or CD8+CD57+ T cells (not recorded which) from PBMCs. V usage is TRBV9 and J usage is TRBJ1-5; no firm D call. CDR3 sequence (DNA): TGTGCCAGCAGCGTTGGGTATGAGGTCTATCAGCCCCAGCATTTT. It translates to CASSVGYEVYQPQHF.